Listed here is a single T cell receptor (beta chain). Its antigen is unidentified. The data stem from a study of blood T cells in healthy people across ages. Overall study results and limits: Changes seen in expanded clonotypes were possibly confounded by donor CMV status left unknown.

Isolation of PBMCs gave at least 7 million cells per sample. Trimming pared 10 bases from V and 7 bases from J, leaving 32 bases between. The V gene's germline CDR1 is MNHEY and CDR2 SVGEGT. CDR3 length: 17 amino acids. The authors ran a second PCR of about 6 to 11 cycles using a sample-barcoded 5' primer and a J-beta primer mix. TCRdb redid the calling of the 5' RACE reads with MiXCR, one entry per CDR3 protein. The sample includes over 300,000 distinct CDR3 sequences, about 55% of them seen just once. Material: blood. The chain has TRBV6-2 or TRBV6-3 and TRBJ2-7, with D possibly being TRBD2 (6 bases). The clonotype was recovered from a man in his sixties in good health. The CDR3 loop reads CANGPEVAGRSYNEQYF. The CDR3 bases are TGTGCCAATGGCCCGGAGGTGGCGGGAAGGTCCTACAATGAGCAGTACTTC.